The 9 T cell receptor beta chains presented below share a single source sample, sequenced in a study of vaccination and CD4 T cells after COVID-19. Cultured CD4+ T-cell DNA underwent Oncomine TCR Beta short-read sequencing. TCRdb re-called the PCR reads with MiXCR, one entry per CDR3 protein. The profile covers about 28,000 distinct CDR3 sequences, with under 75% appearing a single time and roughly 17% taken by the ten largest. Treatment denoted: approximately nine-day PBMC culture with coronavirus spike peptide pools or control peptides (ViraFEST assay). Their specific antigens are unknown. The source was CD4+ T cells from blood, cultured in vitro, collected after SARS-CoV-2 vaccination. All receptors come from a human donor who received a COVID-19 vaccine.

There are a few counts of this clonotype. This sequence joins TRBV28 and TRBJ2-5; D is possibly TRBD1 (5 bases). The CDR3 is 13 residues long. The V gene lost 2 bases and the J gene lost 4 bases, with 8 bases spanning the gap. Germline V gene lookup returns CDR1 MDHEN and CDR2 SYDVKM. The CDR3 spells CASSLQGIETQYF. The CDR3 DNA is TGTGCCAGCAGTTTACAGGGAATAGAGACCCAGTACTTC.

V is TRBV6-5 and J is TRBJ1-2; D unresolved. The germline V and J ends were trimmed by 1 base and 3 bases, with 12 bases remaining between them. The CDR3 length is 15 residues. Germline loops: CDR1 MNHEY, CDR2 SVGAGI. CDR3 loop: CASSYLAAGDYGYTF. In DNA form, the CDR3 reads TGTGCCAGCAGTTACTTGGCCGCCGGCGACTATGGCTACACCTTC.

The chain uses TRBV18 and TRBJ1-1; D call uncertain. V was trimmed by 2 bases and J by 0 bases, leaving 7 bases between them. This CDR3 region has 14 residues. Germline CDR1 KGHSH, CDR2 LQKENI. The CDR3 sequence: CASSPGLMNTEAFF. As DNA, the CDR3 is TGTGCCAGCTCACCAGGACTCATGAACACTGAAGCTTTCTTT.

The rearrangement joins TRBV18 to TRBJ1-2, with a tentative D call TRBD1 (6 bases). The CDR3 covers 12 residues. Germline CDR1 KGHSH, CDR2 LQKENI. V lost 6 bases, J lost 8 bases, and 13 bases lay in between. CDR3 loop: CASSAGGPGYTF. The CDR3 region has the DNA TGTGCCAGCTCCGCGGGGGGGCCGGGCTACACCTTC.

The V and J genes are TRBV6-2 or TRBV6-3 and TRBJ1-2; 7 positions match TRBD1. Germline V lookup: CDR1 MNHEY, CDR2 SVGEGT. The CDR3 totals 15 residues. V gave up 2 bases and J gave up 4 bases; unmatched junction bases: 7. CDR3 nucleotide sequence: TGTGCCAGCAGTTACACCTTGACAGGGACCTATGGCTACACCTTC. This encodes CASSYTLTGTYGYTF.

A few counts support this clonotype. The chain carries TRBV30 and TRBJ1-5; 7 bases agree with TRBD1. CDR1 GTSNPN and CDR2 SVGIG come from the germline V gene (reference sequence). Trimming at V came to 0 bases and at J to 2 bases, leaving 13 bases not matched to a gene. This CDR3 comprises 18 residues. The CDR3 here is CAWSVDRAPIIGNQPQHF. Written as DNA, the CDR3 is TGTGCCTGGAGTGTAGACAGGGCTCCAATTATTGGCAATCAGCCCCAGCATTTT. The full variable domain, its missing parts supplied by reference TRBV30 and TRBJ1-5, is SQTIHQWPATLVQPVGSPLSLECTVEGTSNPNLYWYRQAAGRGLQLLFYSVGIGQISSEVPQNLSASRPQDRQFILSSKKLLLSDSGFYLCAWSVDRAPIIGNQPQHFGDGTRLSIL.

This clonotype was counted a few times. V gene TRBV7-2 combines with J gene TRBJ1-5; tentative D call: TRBD1 (6 bases). CDR1 SGHTA and CDR2 FQGNSA come from the germline V gene. The V end was cut by 2 bases, the J end by 0 bases, with 11 bases between. The CDR3 consists of 16 residues. Here the CDR3 reads CASSLRGGFSNQPQHF. The CDR3 DNA follows: TGTGCCAGCAGCTTAAGGGGGGGTTTTAGCAATCAGCCCCAGCATTTT.

This clonotype appeared a few times. As DNA, the CDR3 is TGTGCCAGCAGTTACAAAGAGGGGCCTGCGTATACTGAAGCTTTCTTT. Amino acid sequence: CASSYKEGPAYTEAFF. V and J are TRBV6-5 and TRBJ1-1; D might be TRBD1 (5 bases). The V end lost 2 bases, the J end lost 5 bases, and 18 bases lay between the germline ends. This CDR3 is 16 amino acids long. Germline assignment: CDR1 MNHEY and CDR2 SVGAGI.

The chain joins TRBV20-1 to TRBJ1-1; D is possibly TRBD1 (6 bases). Trimming left V 0 bases short and J 7 bases short, with 9 bases between. This CDR3 is 12 amino acids long. Germline assignment: CDR1 DFQATT and CDR2 SNEGSKA (reference sequence). The CDR3 reads CSARDGRGEAFF. CDR3 coding DNA: TGCAGTGCTAGAGATGGCAGGGGTGAAGCTTTCTTT.